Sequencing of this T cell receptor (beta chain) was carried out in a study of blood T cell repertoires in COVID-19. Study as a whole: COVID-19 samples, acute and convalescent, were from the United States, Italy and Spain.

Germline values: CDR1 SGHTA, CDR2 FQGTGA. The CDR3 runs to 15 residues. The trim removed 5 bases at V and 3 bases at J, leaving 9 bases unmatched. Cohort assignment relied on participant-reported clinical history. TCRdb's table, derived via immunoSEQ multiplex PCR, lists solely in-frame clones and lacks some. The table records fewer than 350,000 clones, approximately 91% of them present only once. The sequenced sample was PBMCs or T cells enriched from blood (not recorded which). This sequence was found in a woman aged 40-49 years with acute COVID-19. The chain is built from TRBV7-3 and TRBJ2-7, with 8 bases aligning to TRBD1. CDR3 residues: CASSQGGTGYYEQYF. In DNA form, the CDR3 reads TGTGCCAGCAGCCAAGGCGGGACAGGCTACTACGAGCAGTACTTC.